Listed here are 14 T cell receptor beta chains from one sample, sequenced in a study of T cell repertoires in cytomegalovirus infection (dated by TCRdb to the late 2010s). Interpreted using the paper, the treatment or condition label stands for: in vitro stimulation with specific CMV peptide epitopes to enrich CMV-specific T cells. No antigens are known for them. Data came from an Illumina HiSeq 1500. TCRdb's own reprocessing of the public reads used fastp at Q25 and MiXCR and kept productive beta chains. Merged by CDR3 protein, the rows form single entries marked with the most common genes and DNA. In this sample the table shows around 900,000 distinct CDR3 sequences, roughly 31% of which occur a single time. Together, the top ten hold 10% to 15% of the sample. Sequencing used cultured CD8+ T cells from PBMCs, obtained from culture after CMV antigen stimulation. The receptor source for this set is a human donor in good health (CMV status not recorded). Some clones in this sample may be carry-over from other donors' samples.

The CDR3 loop is CASSYWAVRFRMNTEAFF. The CDR3 DNA follows: TGTGCCAGCAGTTACTGGGCAGTTCGATTTAGGATGAACACTGAAGCTTTCTTT. This rearrangement joins TRBV6-2 or TRBV6-3 to TRBJ1-1; D is ambiguous. The germline V gene encodes CDR1 MNHEY and CDR2 SVGEGT. The V gene lost 1 base and the J gene lost 0 bases, with 18 bases spanning the gap. The CDR3 length is 18 residues.

The sample holds a few counts of this clonotype. The V and J genes are TRBV7-9 and TRBJ1-1, with D unresolved. The germline V gene encodes CDR1 SEHNR and CDR2 FQNEAQ (reference sequence). The CDR3 spans 15 residues. The germline V and J ends were trimmed by 0 bases and 3 bases, with 11 bases remaining between them. The CDR3 loop reads CASSLASGWDTEAFF. DNA of the CDR3: TGTGCCAGCAGCTTAGCTTCAGGATGGGACACTGAAGCTTTCTTT.

The V gene is TRBV5-5, the J gene TRBJ2-7; D is undetermined. CDR1 and CDR2 (germline): SGHKS, YYEKEE (reference sequence). The CDR3 runs 12 residues. The germline V and J ends were trimmed by 3 bases and 3 bases, with 7 bases remaining between them. The CDR3 DNA follows: TGTGCCAGCAGCTCGAATCTCTACGAGCAGTACTTC. This encodes CASSSNLYEQYF.

The chain combines TRBV6-4 with TRBJ2-1, with D possibly matching TRBD2 (6 bases). V was pared by 6 bases and J by 0 bases, with 12 bases between. The germline V gene has CDR1 MRHNA and CDR2 SNTAGT. The CDR3 consists of 15 residues. CDR3 nucleotides: TGTGCCAGCAGCCAGCGGGCCGGCTCCTACAATGAGCAGTTCTTC. Amino acid sequence: CASSQRAGSYNEQFF.

In this sample, this clonotype turned up a few times. The V gene is TRBV6-6, the J gene TRBJ1-5; the D gene is possibly TRBD1 (6 bases). Germline CDR1 MNHNY, CDR2 SVGAGI (reference sequence). The CDR3 has 15 amino acids. V lost 7 bases and J lost 3, with 16 bases in between. In DNA, the CDR3 is TGTGCCAGCACCCATCAAACAGGGATCAATCAGCCCCAGCATTTT. Translated, it gives CASTHQTGINQPQHF.

CDR3: CASSPAGVQGTQYF. The CDR3 DNA reads TGTGCCAGCAGTCCAGCGGGGGTGCAGGGTACGCAGTATTTT. The chain has TRBV27 and TRBJ2-3; TRBD2 matches 8 bases. V was pared by 5 bases and J by 8 bases, with 9 bases of the junction left unmatched. Germline V CDR1 and CDR2: MNHEY, SMNVEV (reference sequence). The CDR3 spans 14 residues.

This clonotype was seen only a few times. The genes are TRBV19 and TRBJ1-1; no clear D gene. The V and J ends lost 7 bases and 6 bases respectively, with 12 bases between them. The germline gives CDR1 LNHDA, CDR2 SQIVND (reference sequence). There are 12 residues in the CDR3. CDR3 in amino acids: CASTSAGSEAFF. In nucleotides, the CDR3 is TGTGCCAGTACCTCGGCCGGGTCTGAAGCTTTCTTT. The full variable domain, its missing parts supplied by reference TRBV19 and TRBJ1-1, is DGGITQSPKYLFRKEGQNVTLSCEQNLNHDAMYWYRQDPGQGLRLIYYSQIVNDFQKGDIAEGYSVSREKKESFPLTVTSAQKNPTAFYLCASTSAGSEAFFGQGTRLTVV.

This clonotype showed up many times. DNA for the CDR3: TGTGCCAGCAGATTTAGCGGGGATATTACAGATACGCAGTATTTT. Its translation is CASRFSGDITDTQYF. The chain uses TRBV7-6 and TRBJ2-3, with 8 nucleotides matching TRBD2. V lost 6 bases, J lost 3 bases, and 8 bases stayed unmatched. Germline V CDR1 and CDR2: SGHVS, FNYEAQ. This CDR3 region has 15 residues.

There are a few counts of this clonotype. V and J are TRBV27 and TRBJ1-1; no reliable D call. The CDR3 covers 14 residues. Germline CDR1 and CDR2: MNHEY and SMNVEV (reference sequence). V lost 3 bases, J lost 0 bases, and 8 bases lay in between. CDR3 region: CASSFTAMNTEAFF. CDR3 DNA sequence: TGTGCCAGCAGTTTTACAGCTATGAACACTGAAGCTTTCTTT.

CDR3 in DNA: TGCAGCGTTGAAGAAGGAGGCTACACCTTC. Translation: CSVEEGGYTF. This chain links TRBV29-1 with TRBJ1-2; no definite D call. V lost 0 bases and J lost 8, with 4 bases in between. CDR3 length: 10 amino acids. Germline V gene data show CDR1 as SQVTM and CDR2 as ANQGSEA. The variable domain in full, completed from reference TRBV29-1 and TRBJ1-2, reads SAVISQKPSRDICQRGTSLTIQCQVDSQVTMMFWYRQQPGQSLTLIATANQGSEATYESGFVIDKFPISRPNLTFSTLTVSNMSPEDSSIYLCSVEEGGYTFGSGTRLTVV.

This clonotype was picked up a small number of times. This chain connects TRBV27 to TRBJ2-1, with 7 bases that match TRBD1. The J segment lost 2 bases and the V segment lost 3 bases, leaving 13 bases of the junction unmatched. This CDR3 comprises 18 residues. Germline CDR1 reads MNHEY; CDR2 reads SMNVEV (reference sequence). The CDR3 reads CASSFRGLGSRTYNEQFF. Here the CDR3 DNA reads TGTGCCAGCAGTTTCAGGGGGTTGGGGAGTAGAACCTACAATGAGCAGTTCTTC.

The chain joins TRBV12-3 or TRBV12-4 to TRBJ2-1; 7 bases align to TRBD1. V gave up 3 bases and J gave up 3 bases; unmatched junction bases: 11. This CDR3 region has 17 residues. CDR3 sequence (DNA): TGTGCCAGCAGTTTGGACAGGCCCAAGGAGTTCTACAATGAGCAGTTCTTC. Protein sequence: CASSLDRPKEFYNEQFF.

The rearrangement links TRBV29-1 to TRBJ2-1, with TRBD2 matching over 8 bases. CDR1 is SQVTM and CDR2 is ANQGSEA in the germline V gene. V gave up 4 bases and J gave up 0 bases; unmatched junction bases: 8. CDR3 length equals 16 residues. For the CDR3, the DNA is TGCAGCGTTGTGGGGGGGGGGACTAGCTCCTACAATGAGCAGTTCTTC. Its translation: CSVVGGGTSSYNEQFF.

In this sample, this clonotype turned up a few times. The chain carries TRBV7-9 and TRBJ2-1; 9 positions agree with TRBD2. CDR1 SEHNR and CDR2 FQNEAQ come from the germline V gene (reference sequence). V was pared by 1 base and J by 0 bases, with 16 bases of the junction left unmatched. The CDR3 loop spans 21 amino acids. The CDR3 sequence is CASSLGSPDKTSGSSYNEQFF. CDR3 coding DNA: TGTGCCAGCAGCTTAGGTAGCCCAGACAAGACTAGCGGCAGCTCCTACAATGAGCAGTTCTTC. The whole variable domain, filled in from reference TRBV7-9 and TRBJ2-1, reads DTGVSQNPRHKITKRGQNVTFRCDPISEHNRLYWYRQTLGQGPEFLTYFQNEAQLEKSRLLSDRFSAERPKGSFSTLEIQRTEQGDSAMYLCASSLGSPDKTSGSSYNEQFFGPGTRLTVL.